This T cell receptor beta chain was captured by sequencing in a study of cytomegalovirus exposure and HLA in healthy donors. As for the study in general: A preliminary data release comprised around 90 million unique TCRs obtained from HLA-typed donors. Of approximately 400 genotyped donors, roughly 86% clustered with self-reported Caucasian donors.

Germline trimming cut 4 bases from V and 1 base from J; bases unmatched to any gene: 3. The V gene's germline CDR1 is SGHRS and CDR2 YFSETQ. This CDR3 region has 14 residues. The PCR ran on 60 Vbeta and 13 Jbeta primers. TCRdb keeps only in-frame clones here, not all; method: immunoSEQ multiplex PCR. The sample consists of 90,000 to 120,000 clones, about 74% of them appearing once. To note about this clone: What it recognizes is unknown.

Study-level findings and limits: Rarity held for most TCR sequences, but there were some public TCRs that occurred in many donors.

This clonotype originated in a female donor in good health and CMV-seropositive. The material sequenced was PBMCs. The chain employs TRBV5-1 and TRBJ2-7, with 9 bases matching TRBD2. The CDR3, as DNA: TGCGCCAGCAGCACCACTAGCGGGTCCTACGAGCAGTACTTC. Its translation is CASSTTSGSYEQYF.